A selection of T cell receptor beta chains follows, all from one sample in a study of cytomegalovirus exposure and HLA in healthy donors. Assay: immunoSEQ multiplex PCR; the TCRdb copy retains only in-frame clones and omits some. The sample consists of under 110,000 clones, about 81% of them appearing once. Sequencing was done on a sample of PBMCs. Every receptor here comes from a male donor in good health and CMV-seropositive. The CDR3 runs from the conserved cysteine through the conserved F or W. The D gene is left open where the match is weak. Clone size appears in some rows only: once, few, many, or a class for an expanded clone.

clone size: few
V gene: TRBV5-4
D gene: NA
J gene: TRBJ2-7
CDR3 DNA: TGTGCCAGCAGCTTGGGGCCATCTTCCTACGAGCAGTACTTC
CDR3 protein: CASSLGPSSYEQYF

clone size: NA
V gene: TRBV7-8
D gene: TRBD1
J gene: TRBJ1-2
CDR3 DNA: TGTGCCAGCAGCTTAGAGTTCACAGGGGGCGGAGGTAGCTATGGCTACACCTTC
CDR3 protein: CASSLEFTGGGGSYGYTF

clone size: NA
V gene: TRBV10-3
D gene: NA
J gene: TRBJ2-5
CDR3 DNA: TGTGCCATCAGTGGTTGGCGGTCGGGACAAGAGACCCAGTACTTC
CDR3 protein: CAISGWRSGQETQYF

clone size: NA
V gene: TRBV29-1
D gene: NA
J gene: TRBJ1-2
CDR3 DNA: TGCAGCGTTGAAGATCTAACAGGGCGTAAATATGGCTACCCCTTC
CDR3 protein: CSVEDLTGRKYGYPF

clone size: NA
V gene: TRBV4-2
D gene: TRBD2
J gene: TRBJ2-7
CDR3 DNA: TGTGCCAGCAGCCAAGATCGGGGGGTGCCCTACGAGCAGTACTTC
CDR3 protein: CASSQDRGVPYEQYF

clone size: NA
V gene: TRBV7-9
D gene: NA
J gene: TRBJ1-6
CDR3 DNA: TGTGCCAGCAGCTTAGGGAGGGACCCTCTAAATTCACCCCTCCACTTT
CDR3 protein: CASSLGRDPLNSPLHF

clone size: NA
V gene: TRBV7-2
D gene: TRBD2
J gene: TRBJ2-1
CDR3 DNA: TGTGCCAGCAGCTTAGGGACTAGCCCGAATGAGCAGTTCTTC
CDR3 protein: CASSLGTSPNEQFF

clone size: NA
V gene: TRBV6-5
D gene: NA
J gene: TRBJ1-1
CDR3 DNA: TGTGCCAGCAGTTACTCCTCCCGGGGGAGGGCTGAAGCTTTCTTT
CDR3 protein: CASSYSSRGRAEAFF

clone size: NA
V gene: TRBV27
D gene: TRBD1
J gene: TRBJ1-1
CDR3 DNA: TGTGCCAGCAGTTTCGGGACAGGGGCGAACACTGAAGCTTTCTTT
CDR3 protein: CASSFGTGANTEAFF

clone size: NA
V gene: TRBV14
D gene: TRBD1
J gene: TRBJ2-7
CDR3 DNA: TGTGCCAGCAGGCCAACAGGGGCTCCTCCCTACGAGCAGTACTTC
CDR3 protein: CASRPTGAPPYEQYF

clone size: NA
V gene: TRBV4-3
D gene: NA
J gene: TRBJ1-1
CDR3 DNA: TGCGCCAGCAGCCACACCTCAGGGCTTGGCGAAGCTTTCTTT
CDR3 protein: CASSHTSGLGEAFF

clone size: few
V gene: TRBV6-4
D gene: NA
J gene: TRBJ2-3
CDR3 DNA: TGTGCCAGCAGCCCCCGGGGCACAGATACGCAGTATTTT
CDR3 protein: CASSPRGTDTQYF

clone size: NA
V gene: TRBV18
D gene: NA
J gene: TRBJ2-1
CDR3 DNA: TGTGCCAGCTCACCCACTCCAGGCAATGAGCAGTTCTTC
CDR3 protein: CASSPTPGNEQFF

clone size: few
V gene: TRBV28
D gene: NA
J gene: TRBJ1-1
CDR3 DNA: TGTGCCAGTAGCAACAGGGTTTCGGACACTGAAGCTTTCTTT
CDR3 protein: CASSNRVSDTEAFF

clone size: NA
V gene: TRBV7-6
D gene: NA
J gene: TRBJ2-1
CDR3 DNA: TGTGCCAGCAGCCCTATGGCCCCCAGGTCAGCCTCCTACAATGAGCAGTTCTTC
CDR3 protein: CASSPMAPRSASYNEQFF

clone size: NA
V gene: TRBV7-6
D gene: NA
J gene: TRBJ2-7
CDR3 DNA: TGTGCCAGCAGCTTATCCGGGGTAGTGTCCTACGAGCAGTACTTC
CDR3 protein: CASSLSGVVSYEQYF

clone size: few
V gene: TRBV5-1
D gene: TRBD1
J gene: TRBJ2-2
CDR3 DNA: TGCGCCAGCAGCTCCGGGACAGGGAACACCGGGGAGCTGTTTTTT
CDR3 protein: CASSSGTGNTGELFF

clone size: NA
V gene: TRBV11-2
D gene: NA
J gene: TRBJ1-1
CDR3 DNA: TGTGCCAGCAGCTTGGTAGGACGAACGAGGGGGATGAACACTGAAGCTTTCTTT
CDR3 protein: CASSLVGRTRGMNTEAFF

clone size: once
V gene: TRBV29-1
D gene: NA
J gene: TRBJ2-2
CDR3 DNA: TGCAGCGTTTACGACAGGACAAACACCGGGGAGCTGTTTTTT
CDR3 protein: CSVYDRTNTGELFF

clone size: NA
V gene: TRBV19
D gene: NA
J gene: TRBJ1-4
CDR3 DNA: TGTGCCAGTAGTATCGCAGGGCGTCATGAAAAACTGTTTTTT
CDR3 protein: CASSIAGRHEKLFF

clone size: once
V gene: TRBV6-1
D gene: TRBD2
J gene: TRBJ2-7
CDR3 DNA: TGTGCCAGCAGTGAGACTAGCGGAACCTACGAGCAGTACTTC
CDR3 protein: CASSETSGTYEQYF

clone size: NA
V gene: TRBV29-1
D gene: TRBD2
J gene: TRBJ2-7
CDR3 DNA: TGCAGCGTCGCAAGCGGGAGCGCCCACTACGAGCAGTACTTC
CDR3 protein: CSVASGSAHYEQYF

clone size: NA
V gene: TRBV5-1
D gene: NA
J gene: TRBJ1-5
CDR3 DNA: TGCGCCAGCAGCTTAACTGGGCAGGGCTATCAGCCCCAGCATTTT
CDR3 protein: CASSLTGQGYQPQHF

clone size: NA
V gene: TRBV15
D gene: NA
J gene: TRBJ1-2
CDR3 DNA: TGTGCCACCAGCGGGGGGTTGCCGGTGGGCTACACCTTC
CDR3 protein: CATSGGLPVGYTF

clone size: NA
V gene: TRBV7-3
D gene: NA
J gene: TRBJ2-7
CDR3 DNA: TGTGCCAGCAGCTTAACAACAGGTTCCTACGAGCAGTACTTC
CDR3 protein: CASSLTTGSYEQYF

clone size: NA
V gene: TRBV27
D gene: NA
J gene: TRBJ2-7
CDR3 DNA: TGTGCCAGCAGTTACGGGGGGCAGGGTGAGCAGTACTTC
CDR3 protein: CASSYGGQGEQYF

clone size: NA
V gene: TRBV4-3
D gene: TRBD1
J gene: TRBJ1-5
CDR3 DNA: TGCGCCAGCAGCCAAGATCTAATCAGGGGGCGTCAGCCCCAGCATTTT
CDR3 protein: CASSQDLIRGRQPQHF

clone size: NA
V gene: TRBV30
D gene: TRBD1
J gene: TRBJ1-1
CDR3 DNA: TGTGCCTGGAATCAGGGGGGACCTGAAGCTTTCTTT
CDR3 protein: CAWNQGGPEAFF

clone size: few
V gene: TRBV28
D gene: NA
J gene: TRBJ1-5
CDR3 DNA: TGTGCCAGCAGTCCCCCAGCTCGGGTCCGTAGCAATCAGCCCCAGCATTTT
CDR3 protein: CASSPPARVRSNQPQHF

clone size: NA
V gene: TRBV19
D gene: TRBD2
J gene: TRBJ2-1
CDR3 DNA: TGTGCCAGCAGGACTAGCGGCAGCTCCTACAATGAGCAGTTCTTC
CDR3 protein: CASRTSGSSYNEQFF

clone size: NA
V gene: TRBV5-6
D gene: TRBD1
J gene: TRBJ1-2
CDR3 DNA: TGTGCCAGCAGCTTTGGACAGGCCGCAGGGGGCTACACCTTC
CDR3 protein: CASSFGQAAGGYTF

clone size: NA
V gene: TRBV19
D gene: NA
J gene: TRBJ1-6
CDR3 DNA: TGTGCCAGTAGTATACGGGGTCCGCCCTCCTATAATTCACCCCTCCACTTT
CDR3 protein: CASSIRGPPSYNSPLHF

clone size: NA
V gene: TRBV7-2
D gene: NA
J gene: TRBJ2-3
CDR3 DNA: TGTGCCAGCGGCCTGTCTGATACGCAGTATTTT
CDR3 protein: CASGLSDTQYF

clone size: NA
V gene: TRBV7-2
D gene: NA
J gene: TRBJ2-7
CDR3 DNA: TGTGCCAGCAGCTTTGGCGGGCAGACTTCCTACGAGCAGTACTTC
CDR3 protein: CASSFGGQTSYEQYF

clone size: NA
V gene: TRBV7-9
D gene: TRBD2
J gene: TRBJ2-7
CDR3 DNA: TGTGCCAGCAGCTTGGGGACTAGCGGGATCCACGAGCAGTACTTC
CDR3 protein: CASSLGTSGIHEQYF

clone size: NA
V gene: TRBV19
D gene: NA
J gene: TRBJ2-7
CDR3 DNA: TGTGCCAGTAGGGATCCGGGACATGATTACGAGCAGTACTTC
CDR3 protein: CASRDPGHDYEQYF

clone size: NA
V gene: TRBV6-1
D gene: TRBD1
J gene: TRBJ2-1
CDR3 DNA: TGTGCCAGCAGTGAAGCTGGGACAGCCTACAATGAGCAGTTCTTC
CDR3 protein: CASSEAGTAYNEQFF

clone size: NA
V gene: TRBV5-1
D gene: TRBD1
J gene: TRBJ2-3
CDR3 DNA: TGCGCCAGCAGCTTCCTTCAGGGGGCTACAGATACGCAGTATTTT
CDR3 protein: CASSFLQGATDTQYF

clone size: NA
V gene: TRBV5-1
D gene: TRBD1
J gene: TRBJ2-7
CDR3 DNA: TGCGCCAGCAGCCTGACAGGGGCTAATTACGAGCAGTACTTC
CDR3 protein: CASSLTGANYEQYF

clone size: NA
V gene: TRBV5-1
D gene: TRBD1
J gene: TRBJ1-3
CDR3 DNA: TGCGCCAGCAGCTTGTACCCGACAGGGGCCCCTGGAAACACCATATATTTT
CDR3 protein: CASSLYPTGAPGNTIYF

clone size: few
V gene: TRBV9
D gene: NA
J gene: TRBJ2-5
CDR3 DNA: TGTGCCAGCAGCACAGGGTTGCCCTATGAGACCCAGTACTTC
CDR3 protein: CASSTGLPYETQYF

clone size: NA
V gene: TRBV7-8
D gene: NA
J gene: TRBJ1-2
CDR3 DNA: TGTGCCAGCAGCTTAGGCCCAGGGGTGAACTATGGCTACACCTTC
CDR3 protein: CASSLGPGVNYGYTF

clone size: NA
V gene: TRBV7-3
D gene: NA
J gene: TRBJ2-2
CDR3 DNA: TGTGCCAGCAGCCGAAGGACAGGGGAGCTGTTTTTT
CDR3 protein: CASSRRTGELFF

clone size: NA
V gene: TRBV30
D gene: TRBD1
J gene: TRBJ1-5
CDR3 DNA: TGTGCCTGGAGACCCGGGACAGGGAATCAGCCCCAGAATTTT
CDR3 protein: CAWRPGTGNQPQNF

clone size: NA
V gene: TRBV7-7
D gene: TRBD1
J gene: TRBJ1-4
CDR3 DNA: TGTGCCAGCAGCTTAGCGGGGACAGGGGGCGTTCGGAATGAAAAACTGTTTTTT
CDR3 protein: CASSLAGTGGVRNEKLFF

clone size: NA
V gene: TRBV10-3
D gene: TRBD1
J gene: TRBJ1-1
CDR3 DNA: TGTGCCATCAGTGAGGGACAGGAGAACACTGAAGCTTTCTTT
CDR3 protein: CAISEGQENTEAFF

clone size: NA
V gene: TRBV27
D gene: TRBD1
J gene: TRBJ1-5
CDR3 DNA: TGTGCCAGCAGAGTAGGCGGGACAGGGGATCAGCCCCAGCATTTT
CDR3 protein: CASRVGGTGDQPQHF

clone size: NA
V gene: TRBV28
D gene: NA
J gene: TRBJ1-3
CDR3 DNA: TGTGCCAGCAGTTTGGACACGCTGTATGTCACTGGAAACACCATATATTTT
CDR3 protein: CASSLDTLYVTGNTIYF

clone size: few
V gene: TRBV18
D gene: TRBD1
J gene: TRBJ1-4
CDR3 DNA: TGTGCCAGCTCACCGTTTGGACAGGGGGGAGCGGAAAAACTGTTTTTT
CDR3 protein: CASSPFGQGGAEKLFF

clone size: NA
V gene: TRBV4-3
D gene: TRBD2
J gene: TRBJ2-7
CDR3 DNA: TGCGCCAGCAGCCAAGGGCCGGGGGGCTCCTACGAGCAGTACTTC
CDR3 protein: CASSQGPGGSYEQYF

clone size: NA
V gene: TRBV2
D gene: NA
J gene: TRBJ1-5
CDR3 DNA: TGTGCCAGCAGTGAAATGGGCAGGAAAGGAGGGCCCCAGCATTTT
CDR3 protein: CASSEMGRKGGPQHF

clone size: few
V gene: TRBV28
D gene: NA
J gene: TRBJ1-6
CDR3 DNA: TGTGCCAGCAGTTTAGGGGGGGCAGATAGGTACACCCTCCACTTT
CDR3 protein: CASSLGGADRYTLHF

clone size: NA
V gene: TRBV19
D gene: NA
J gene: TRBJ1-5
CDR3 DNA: TGTGCCAGTAGTATTCTTAATCAGCCCCAGCATTTT
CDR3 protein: CASSILNQPQHF